The rows below give T cell receptor beta chains drawn from one sample of a study of regulatory T cells in long-lasting Graves disease. TCRdb reprocessed the multiplex PCR reads with MiXCR, giving one entry per CDR3 protein. The sample lists about 340,000 distinct CDR3 sequences, about 18% occurring once. The starting material was peripheral blood mononuclear cells (PBMCs), obtained when the disease was refractory, from a patient treated with antithyroid drugs. These receptors were taken from a female donor with Graves disease. CDR3s include the opening cysteine and the closing phenylalanine or tryptophan. Fields, in order: D gene, clone size, V gene, J gene, CDR3 DNA, CDR3 protein. The D gene is left open where the match is weak. Some rows have no size entry. The others give once, few or many, or a class for an expanded clone.

.	many	TRBV12-3/TRBV12-4	TRBJ1-4	TGTGCCAGCAGTTTAGGGGGGCAGGTTAATGAAAAACTGTTTTTT	CASSLGGQVNEKLFF
.	.	TRBV12-3/TRBV12-4	TRBJ2-3	TGTGCCAGCAGTTCGCGAACGGTTTCAGATACGCAGTATTTT	CASSSRTVSDTQYF
.	.	TRBV19	TRBJ2-2	TGTGCCAGTAGTATAGGGAGGCACAGGCGGAACACCGGGGAGCTGTTTTTT	CASSIGRHRRNTGELFF
TRBD2	many	TRBV11-2	TRBJ2-5	TGTGCCAGCAGCTTAGGGGGCTGGGGGGGACAAGAGACCCAGTACTTC	CASSLGGWGGQETQYF
TRBD1	many	TRBV29-1	TRBJ1-1	TGCAGCGTTGAAGATAAGGGGGCCCGGGCCAGGGCTTTCTTT	CSVEDKGARARAFF
.	.	TRBV20-1	TRBJ1-2	TGCAGTGCTAGAGCCCCCTCTGTCTTGGGGCAGCTCGGCTATGGCTACACCTTC	CSARAPSVLGQLGYGYTF
.	many	TRBV5-1	TRBJ1-1	TGCGCCAGCAGCTCCGGGGCCTTGAACACTGAAGCTTTCTTT	CASSSGALNTEAFF
.	many	TRBV29-1	TRBJ1-4	TGCAGCGTTGTTCAGGGAGGAAAACTGTTTTTT	CSVVQGGKLFF
TRBD2	few	TRBV28	TRBJ2-1	TGTGCCAGCAGTCTGGGACTAGCGGGAGGGCGCTACAATGAGCAGTTCTTC	CASSLGLAGGRYNEQFF
TRBD2	few	TRBV4-2	TRBJ2-1	TGTGCCAGCAGCCACCCCCTAGGGACTAGCGGGAGACAGTACAATGAGCAGTTCTTC	CASSHPLGTSGRQYNEQFF
.	few	TRBV9	TRBJ1-4	TGTGCCAGCAGCGTACAACCCTTGGGAGAAAAACTGTTTTTT	CASSVQPLGEKLFF
TRBD1	.	TRBV20-1	TRBJ2-7	TGCAGTGCTAGAGATAGGACAGGGGGCTGGTACGAGCAGTACTTC	CSARDRTGGWYEQYF
.	many	TRBV28	TRBJ1-4	TGTGCCAGCAGTATGCATGAAAAACTGTTTTTT	CASSMHEKLFF
.	.	TRBV7-2	TRBJ2-1	TGTGCCAGCAGTTTGTCAGGTGGGACCTACAATGAGCAGTTCTTC	CASSLSGGTYNEQFF
TRBD2	.	TRBV20-1	TRBJ2-7	TGCAGTGCTAGAAGCGGGAGGATCTCCTACGAGCAGTACTTC	CSARSGRISYEQYF
TRBD1	many	TRBV7-6	TRBJ2-7	TGTGCCAGCAGCCTGGGGACAGGGGACCTGGAGCAGTACTTC	CASSLGTGDLEQYF
.	many	TRBV28	TRBJ2-7	TGTGCCAGCAGTTTAAATGTTCGGATAGGCGGTCCTTTGTCCTACGAGCAGTACTTC	CASSLNVRIGGPLSYEQYF
TRBD1	once	TRBV7-2	TRBJ1-4	TGTGCCAGCAGCCCCCGACAGGGTGAACAACTGTTTTTT	CASSPRQGEQLFF
.	many	TRBV7-2	TRBJ2-7	TGTGCCAGCAGCTCCCCGTCACCATTTTCCGAGCAGTACTTC	CASSSPSPFSEQYF
.	many	TRBV12-3/TRBV12-4	TRBJ2-7	TGTGCCAGCAGCTTCGGGAATTACGAGCAGTACTTC	CASSFGNYEQYF
.	.	TRBV19	TRBJ1-5	TGTGCCAGTAGTGTAATTTCTCGGGGTCAGCCCCAGCATTTT	CASSVISRGQPQHF
.	few	TRBV3-1	TRBJ2-7	TGTGCCAGCAGCCAAGCGGTGTCAGCCTACGAGCAGTACTTC	CASSQAVSAYEQYF
.	many	TRBV28	TRBJ2-4	TGTGCCAGCAGTTTCGGGGGCGCGGCCAAAAACATTCAGTACTTC	CASSFGGAAKNIQYF
.	few	TRBV3-1	TRBJ1-6	TGTGCCAGCAGCCAAGTGATCTCCGCGGATTCACCCCTCCACTTT	CASSQVISADSPLHF